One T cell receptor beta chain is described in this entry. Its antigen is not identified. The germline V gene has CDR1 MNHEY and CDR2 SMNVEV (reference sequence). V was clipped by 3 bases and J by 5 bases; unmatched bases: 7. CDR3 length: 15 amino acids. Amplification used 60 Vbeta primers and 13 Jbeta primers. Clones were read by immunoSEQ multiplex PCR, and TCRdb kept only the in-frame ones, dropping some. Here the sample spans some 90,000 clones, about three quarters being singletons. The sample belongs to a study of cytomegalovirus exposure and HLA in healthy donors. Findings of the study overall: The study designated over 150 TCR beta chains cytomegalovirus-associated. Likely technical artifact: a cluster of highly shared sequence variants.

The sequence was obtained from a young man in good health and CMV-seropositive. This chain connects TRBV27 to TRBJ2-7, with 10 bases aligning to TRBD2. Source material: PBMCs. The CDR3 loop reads CASSFLSGGSDEQYF. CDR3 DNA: TGTGCCAGCAGTTTCCTTAGCGGGGGGTCTGACGAGCAGTACTTC.